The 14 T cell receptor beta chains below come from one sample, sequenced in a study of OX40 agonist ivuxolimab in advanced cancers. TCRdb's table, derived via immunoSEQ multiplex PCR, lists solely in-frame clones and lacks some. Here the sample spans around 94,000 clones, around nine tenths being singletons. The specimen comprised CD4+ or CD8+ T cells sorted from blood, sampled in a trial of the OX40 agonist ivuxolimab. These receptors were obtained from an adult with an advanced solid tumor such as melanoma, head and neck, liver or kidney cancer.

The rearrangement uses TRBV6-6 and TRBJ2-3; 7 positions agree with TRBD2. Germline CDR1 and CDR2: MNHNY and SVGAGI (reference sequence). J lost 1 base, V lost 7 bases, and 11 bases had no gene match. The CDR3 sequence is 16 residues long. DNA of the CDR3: TGTGCCAGCACTCCGGAGGTGGGAGGGCGCACAGATACGCAGTATTTT. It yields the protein CASTPEVGGRTDTQYF.

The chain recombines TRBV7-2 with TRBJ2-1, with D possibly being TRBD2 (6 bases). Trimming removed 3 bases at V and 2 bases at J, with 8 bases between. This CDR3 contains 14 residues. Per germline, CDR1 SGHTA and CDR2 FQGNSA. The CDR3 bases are TGTGCCAGCAGCTTTACGGGAGCCTACAATGAGCAGTTCTTC. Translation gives CASSFTGAYNEQFF.

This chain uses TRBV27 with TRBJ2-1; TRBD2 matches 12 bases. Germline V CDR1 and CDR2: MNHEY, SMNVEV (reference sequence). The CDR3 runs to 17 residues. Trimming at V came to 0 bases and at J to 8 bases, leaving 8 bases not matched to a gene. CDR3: CASSLSLAGGLLDEQFF. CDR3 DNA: TGTGCCAGCAGTTTATCCCTAGCGGGAGGGCTTTTAGATGAGCAGTTCTTC.

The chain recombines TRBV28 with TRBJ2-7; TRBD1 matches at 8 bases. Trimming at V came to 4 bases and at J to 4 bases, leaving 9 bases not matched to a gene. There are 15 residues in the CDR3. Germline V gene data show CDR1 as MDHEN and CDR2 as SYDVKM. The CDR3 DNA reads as TGTGCCAGCAGTTCTAGGACAGGGAGGTCGTACGAGCAGTACTTC. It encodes CASSSRTGRSYEQYF.

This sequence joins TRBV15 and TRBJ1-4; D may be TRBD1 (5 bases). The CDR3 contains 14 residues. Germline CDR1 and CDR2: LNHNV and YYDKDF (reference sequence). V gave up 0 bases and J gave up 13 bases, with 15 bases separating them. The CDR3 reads CATSRDWGDSILFF. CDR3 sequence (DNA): TGTGCCACCAGCAGAGACTGGGGAGACAGTATACTGTTTTTT.

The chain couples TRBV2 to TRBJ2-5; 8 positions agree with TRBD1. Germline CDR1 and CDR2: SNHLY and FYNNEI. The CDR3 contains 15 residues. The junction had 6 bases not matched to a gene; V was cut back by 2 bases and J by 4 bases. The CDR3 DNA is TGTGCCAGCAGTGAAACGGCAGGGGGCGGAGAGACCCAGTACTTC. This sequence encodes CASSETAGGGETQYF. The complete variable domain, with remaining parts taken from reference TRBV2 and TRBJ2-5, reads EPEVTQTPSHQVTQMGQEVILRCVPISNHLYFYWYRQILGQKVEFLVSFYNNEISEKSEIFDDQFSVERPDGSNFTLKIRSTKLEDSAMYFCASSETAGGGETQYFGPGTRLLVL.

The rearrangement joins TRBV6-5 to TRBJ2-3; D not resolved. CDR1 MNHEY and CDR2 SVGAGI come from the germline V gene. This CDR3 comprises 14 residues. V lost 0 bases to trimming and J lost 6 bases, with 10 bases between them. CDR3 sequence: CASSYSSRTDTQYF. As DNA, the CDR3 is TGTGCCAGCAGTTACTCGTCCAGAACGGATACGCAGTATTTT.

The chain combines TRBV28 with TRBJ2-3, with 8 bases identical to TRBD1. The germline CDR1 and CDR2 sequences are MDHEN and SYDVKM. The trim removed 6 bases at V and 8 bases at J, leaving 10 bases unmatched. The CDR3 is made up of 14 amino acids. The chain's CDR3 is CASRDRGVRVTQYF. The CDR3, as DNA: TGTGCCAGCAGAGACAGGGGAGTAAGGGTTACGCAGTATTTT.

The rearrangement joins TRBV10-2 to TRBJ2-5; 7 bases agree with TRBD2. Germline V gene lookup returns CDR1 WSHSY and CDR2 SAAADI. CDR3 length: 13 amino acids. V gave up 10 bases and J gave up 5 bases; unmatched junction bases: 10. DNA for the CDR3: TGCGCCACCCAGCGGGGCCAGAGGGAGACCCAGTACTTC. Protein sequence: CATQRGQRETQYF.

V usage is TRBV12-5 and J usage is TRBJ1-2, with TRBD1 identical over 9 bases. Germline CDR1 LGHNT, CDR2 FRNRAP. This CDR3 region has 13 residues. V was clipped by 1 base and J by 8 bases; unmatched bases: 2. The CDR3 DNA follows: TGTGCTAGTGGTTTGGCCGACAGGGGGGGCTACACCTTC. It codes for CASGLADRGGYTF.

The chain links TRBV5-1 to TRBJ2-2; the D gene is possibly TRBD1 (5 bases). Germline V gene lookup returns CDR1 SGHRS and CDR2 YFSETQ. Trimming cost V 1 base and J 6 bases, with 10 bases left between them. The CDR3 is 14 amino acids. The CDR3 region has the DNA TGCGCCAGCAGCTTGCAGGGATTGGCCGGGGAGCTGTTTTTT. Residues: CASSLQGLAGELFF.

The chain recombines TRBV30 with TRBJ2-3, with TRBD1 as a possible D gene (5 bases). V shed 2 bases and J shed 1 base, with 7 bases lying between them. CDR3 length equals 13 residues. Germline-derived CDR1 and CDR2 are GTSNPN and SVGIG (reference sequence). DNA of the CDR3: TGTGCCTGGAGTCCCAGGGGCACAGATACGCAGTATTTT. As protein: CAWSPRGTDTQYF.

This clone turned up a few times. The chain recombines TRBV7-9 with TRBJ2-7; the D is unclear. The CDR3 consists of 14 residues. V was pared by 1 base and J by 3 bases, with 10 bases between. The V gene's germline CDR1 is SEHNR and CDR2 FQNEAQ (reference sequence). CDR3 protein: CASSLEVDGYEQYF. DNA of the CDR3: TGTGCCAGCAGCTTAGAGGTTGACGGCTACGAGCAGTACTTC. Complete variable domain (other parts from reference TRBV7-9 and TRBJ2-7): DTGVSQNPRHKITKRGQNVTFRCDPISEHNRLYWYRQTLGQGPEFLTYFQNEAQLEKSRLLSDRFSAERPKGSFSTLEIQRTEQGDSAMYLCASSLEVDGYEQYFGPGTRLTVT.

CDR3: CASSPGTGDNYGYTF. The CDR3 DNA follows: TGTGCCAGCTCACCCGGGACAGGGGATAACTATGGCTACACCTTC. The chain combines TRBV18 with TRBJ1-2, with 10 bases identical to TRBD1. Germline V lookup: CDR1 KGHSH, CDR2 LQKENI. CDR3 length: 15 amino acids. V shed 3 bases, J shed 1 base, and the junction held 2 bases outside the gene matches.